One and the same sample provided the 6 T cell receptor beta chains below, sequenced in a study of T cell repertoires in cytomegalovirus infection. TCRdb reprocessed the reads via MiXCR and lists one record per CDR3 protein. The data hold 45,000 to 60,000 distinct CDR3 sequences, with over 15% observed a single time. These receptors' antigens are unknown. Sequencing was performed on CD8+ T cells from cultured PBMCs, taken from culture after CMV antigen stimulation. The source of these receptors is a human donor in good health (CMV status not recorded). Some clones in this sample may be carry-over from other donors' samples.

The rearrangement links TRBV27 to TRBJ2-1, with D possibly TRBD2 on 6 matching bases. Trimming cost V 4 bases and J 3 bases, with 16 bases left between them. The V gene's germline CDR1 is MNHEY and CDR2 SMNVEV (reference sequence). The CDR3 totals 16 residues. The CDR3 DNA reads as TGTGCCAGCAGTTCCCTCCGGCGGGACGACTACAATGAGCAGTTCTTC. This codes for CASSSLRRDDYNEQFF.

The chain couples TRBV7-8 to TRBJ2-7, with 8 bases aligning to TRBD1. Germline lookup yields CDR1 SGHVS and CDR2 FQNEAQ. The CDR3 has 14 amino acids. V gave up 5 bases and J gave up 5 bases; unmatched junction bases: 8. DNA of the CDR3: TGTGCCAGCAGCCCAGGACAGGGAAGGGACGAGCAGTACTTC. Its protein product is CASSPGQGRDEQYF.

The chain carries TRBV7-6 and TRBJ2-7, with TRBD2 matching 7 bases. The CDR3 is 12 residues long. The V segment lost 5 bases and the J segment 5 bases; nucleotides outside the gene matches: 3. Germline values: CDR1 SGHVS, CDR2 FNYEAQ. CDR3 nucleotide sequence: TGTGCCAGCAGCCTCGCGGGAGACGAGCAGTACTTC. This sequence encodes CASSLAGDEQYF.

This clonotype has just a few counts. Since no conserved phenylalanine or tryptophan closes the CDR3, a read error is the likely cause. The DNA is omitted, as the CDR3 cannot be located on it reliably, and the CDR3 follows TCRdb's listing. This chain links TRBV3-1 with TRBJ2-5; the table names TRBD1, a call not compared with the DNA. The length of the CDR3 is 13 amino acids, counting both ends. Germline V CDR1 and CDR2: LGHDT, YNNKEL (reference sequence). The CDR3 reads CASSQDGWTFSFL.

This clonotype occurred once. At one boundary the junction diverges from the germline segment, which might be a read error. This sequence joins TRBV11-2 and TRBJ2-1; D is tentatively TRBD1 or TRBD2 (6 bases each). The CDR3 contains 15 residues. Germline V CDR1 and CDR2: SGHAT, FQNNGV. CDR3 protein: CASSLGGGRGGEQFF. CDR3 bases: TGTGCCAGCAGCTTAGGAGGGGGGCGCGGCGGTGAGCAGTTCTTT.

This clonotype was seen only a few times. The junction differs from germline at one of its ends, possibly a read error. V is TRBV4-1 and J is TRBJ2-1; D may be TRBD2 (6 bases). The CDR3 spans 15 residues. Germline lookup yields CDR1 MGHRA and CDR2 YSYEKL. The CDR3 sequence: CASSPETGGYNEQFF. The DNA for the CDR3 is TGTGCCAGCAGCCCCGAAACCGGGGGCTACAATGAGCAGTTCTTC.